Listed here are 12 T cell receptor beta chains from one sample, sequenced in a study of blood T cell repertoires in COVID-19. Method: immunoSEQ multiplex PCR; TCRdb's copy keeps in-frame clones and lacks some. The data contain a few hundred thousand clones, 70% to 90% of them seen just once; the ten biggest clones take up about 6%. Sequencing used peripheral blood. The receptors were sampled from a man aged 18 to 35 who had recovered from COVID-19.

The CDR3 is CASSVAWGGGAQGTQYF. In DNA form, the CDR3 reads TGTGCCAGCAGCGTAGCTTGGGGCGGGGGGGCCCAAGGTACGCAGTATTTT. This sequence joins TRBV9 and TRBJ2-3; the match to TRBD2 covers 9 bases. The CDR3 totals 17 residues. J gave up 8 bases and V 0 bases, and 13 bases lay outside the gene matches. CDR1 SGDLS and CDR2 YYNGEE come from the germline V gene.

This chain joins TRBV9 and TRBJ2-7; 9 bases align to TRBD2. This CDR3 comprises 15 residues. CDR1 and CDR2 from the germline V gene are SGDLS and YYNGEE. The V and J ends lost 1 base and 2 bases, in that order; junction bases with no gene match: 4. The CDR3 DNA reads TGTGCCAGCAGCGTACGTCCTAGCGGGACCTACGAGCAGTACTTC. Its translation is CASSVRPSGTYEQYF.

The V gene is TRBV3-1 (or the pseudogene TRBV3-2), the J gene TRBJ1-2; D is unclear. The CDR3 extends over 14 amino acids. Germline loops: CDR1 LGHDT, CDR2 YNNKEL (reference sequence). V dropped 1 base and J dropped 8 bases, with 14 bases sitting between them. CDR3 nucleotides: TGTGCCAGCAGCCAAGTAGGAGGGAGTTGGGGCTACACCTTC. Translating it yields CASSQVGGSWGYTF.

In the case of this clone: The same CDR3 can be traced to other DNA sequences in this sample. This chain joins TRBV7-2 and TRBJ1-2; D not certain. The germline V gene encodes CDR1 SGHTA and CDR2 FQGNSA. Trimming pared 3 bases from V and 2 bases from J, leaving 7 bases between. The CDR3 sequence is 13 residues long. The CDR3 DNA is TGTGCCAGCAGCTTGGGGAGAAACTATGGCTACACCTTC. Amino acid sequence: CASSLGRNYGYTF.

This chain links TRBV11-2 with TRBJ2-7, with a tentative D call TRBD1 (5 bases). The CDR3 runs to 12 residues. V lost 4 bases to trimming and J lost 5 bases, with 9 bases between them. Germline V gene sequence: CDR1 SGHAT, CDR2 FQNNGV. This chain's CDR3 is CASSSRVDEQYF. The DNA of the CDR3 is TGTGCCAGCAGCTCCAGGGTGGACGAGCAGTACTTC.

The gene calls are TRBV6-2 or TRBV6-3 and TRBJ2-1, with D possibly being TRBD1 (6 bases). V shed 4 bases and J shed 4 bases, with 11 bases lying between them. Germline V gene data show CDR1 as MNHEY and CDR2 as SVGEGT. The CDR3 extends over 14 amino acids. The CDR3 region has the DNA TGTGCCAGCAGTTGGGCGGACAGTTACAATGAGCAGTTCTTC. Translating gives CASSWADSYNEQFF.

The chain uses TRBV6-2 or TRBV6-3 and TRBJ2-1; D might be TRBD2 (5 bases). Trimming removed 2 bases from V and 5 bases from J, with 10 bases in between. Germline assignment: CDR1 MNHEY and CDR2 SVGEGT. This CDR3 has 14 amino acids. For the CDR3, the DNA is TGTGCCAGCAGTTACGCCGGGATAAACAATGAGCAGTTCTTC. Residues: CASSYAGINNEQFF.

In its sample, this clone was seen once. This chain uses TRBV4-1 with TRBJ2-1; maybe TRBD2 (6 bases). Deletions cut 0 bases from V and 8 bases from J, with 11 bases between. The CDR3 spans 14 residues. From germline, CDR1 is MGHRA and CDR2 YSYEKL. The CDR3 loop reads CASSQELAPDEQFF. The CDR3 nucleotides are TGCGCCAGCAGCCAAGAACTAGCCCCAGATGAGCAGTTCTTC.

Worth noting for this clone: The germline gene is not matched at one end of the junction; a read error may be the cause. The chain has TRBV9 and TRBJ1-4, with 9 bases matching TRBD1. The CDR3 spans 17 residues. The germline gives CDR1 SGDLS, CDR2 YYNGEE. The CDR3 nucleotides read TGTGCCAGCAGCGTAGGGACAGGGGAGGCAACTAATAAAAAACTGTTTTTT. It encodes CASSVGTGEATNKKLFF.

V and J are TRBV6-5 and TRBJ2-7; TRBD2 matches at 9 bases. Germline values: CDR1 MNHEY, CDR2 SVGAGI. This CDR3 region has 15 residues. Germline trimming cut 6 bases from V and 3 bases from J; bases unmatched to any gene: 9. CDR3 sequence (DNA): TGTGCCAGCAGCTTGACTAGCGGAGGACTCTACGAGCAGTACTTC. Encoded protein: CASSLTSGGLYEQYF.

The chain joins TRBV27 to TRBJ1-2; weak D call: TRBD1 (6 bases). This CDR3 region has 17 residues. Trimming took off 3 bases at V and 7 bases at J, with 24 bases between the two ends. Germline CDR1 MNHEY, CDR2 SMNVEV (reference sequence). The CDR3 sequence: CASSLDGGWGGISGYTF. CDR3 in DNA: TGTGCCAGCAGTTTGGATGGGGGCTGGGGGGGGATTAGTGGCTACACCTTC.

The V gene is TRBV11-2, the J gene TRBJ2-1, with a possible D match to TRBD1 (5 bases). This CDR3 has 12 amino acids. The germline V gene has CDR1 SGHAT and CDR2 FQNNGV. Trimming shortened V by 4 bases and J by 7 bases, and 8 bases separated the two germline ends. The CDR3 here is CASSSQENEQFF. CDR3 nucleotides: TGTGCCAGCAGCTCACAGGAAAATGAGCAGTTCTTC.